The present entry profiles one TCR beta chain with its context. Its antigen remains unknown. Per germline, CDR1 WSHSY and CDR2 SAAADI. V shed 10 bases, J shed 7 bases, and the junction held 8 bases outside the gene matches. The CDR3 loop spans 13 amino acids. The data stem from a study of cytomegalovirus exposure and HLA in healthy donors. Findings and caveats of the study: In an earlier analysis, about 87% or about 30%: the productive usage of most TCR beta V segments.

The PCR made use of 60 Vbeta and 13 Jbeta primers. Using immunoSEQ multiplex PCR, the repertoire was profiled, and TCRdb retains in-frame clones only, with some absent. The sample lists under 300,000 clones; approximately 84% were seen once. The source of this sequence is a woman aged 40 to 50 in good health and CMV-seropositive. The chain links TRBV10-2 to TRBJ1-4, with 8 bases that match TRBD1. Sequenced material: PBMCs. The CDR3 DNA follows: TGCGCCATCTCAGGGGGCGCAGGTGAAAAACTGTTTTTT. It translates to CAISGGAGEKLFF.